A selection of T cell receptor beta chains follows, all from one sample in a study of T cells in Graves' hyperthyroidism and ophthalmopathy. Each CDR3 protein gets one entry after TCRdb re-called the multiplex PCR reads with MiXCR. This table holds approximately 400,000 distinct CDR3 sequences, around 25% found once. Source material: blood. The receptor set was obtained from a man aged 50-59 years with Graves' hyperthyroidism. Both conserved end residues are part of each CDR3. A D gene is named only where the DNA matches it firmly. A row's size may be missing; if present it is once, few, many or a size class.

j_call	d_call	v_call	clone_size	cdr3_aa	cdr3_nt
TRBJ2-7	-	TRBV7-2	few	CASSLSPHPSYEQYF	TGTGCCAGCAGCTTAAGTCCACACCCGTCCTACGAGCAGTACTTC
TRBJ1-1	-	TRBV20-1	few	CSARRADRGPMNTEAFF	TGCAGTGCTCGCCGGGCCGACCGAGGCCCCATGAACACTGAAGCTTTCTTT
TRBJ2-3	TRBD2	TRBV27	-	CASSSRLAGKGDTQYF	TGTGCCAGCAGTTCCAGACTAGCGGGGAAAGGTGATACGCAGTATTTT
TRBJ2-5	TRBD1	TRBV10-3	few	CAIKEGTGLQTQYF	TGTGCCATCAAGGAGGGGACAGGGTTACAGACCCAGTACTTC
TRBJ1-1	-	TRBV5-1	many	CASSSSGNTEAFF	TGCGCCAGCAGCTCCTCGGGGAACACTGAAGCTTTCTTT
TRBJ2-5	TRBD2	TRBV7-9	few	CASSHGASGSGETQYF	TGTGCCAGCAGCCACGGGGCTAGCGGGAGTGGAGAGACCCAGTACTTC
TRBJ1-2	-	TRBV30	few	CAWMIDRPHYGYTF	TGTGCCTGGATGATCGACAGGCCCCACTATGGCTACACCTTC
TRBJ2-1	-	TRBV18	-	CASSPTDHRGEQFF	TGTGCCAGCTCACCTACGGACCATAGGGGTGAGCAGTTCTTC
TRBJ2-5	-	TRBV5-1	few	CASSLAVSETQYF	TGCGCCAGCAGCTTGGCGGTGAGCGAGACCCAGTACTTC
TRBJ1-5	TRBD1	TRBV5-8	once	CASSLGGQGSLQPQHF	TGTGCCAGCAGCTTGGGGGGACAGGGGAGCCTTCAGCCCCAGCATTTT
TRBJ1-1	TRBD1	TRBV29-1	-	CSVEGQGGAFF	TGCAGCGTAGAGGGACAGGGCGGAGCTTTCTTT
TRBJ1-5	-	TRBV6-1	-	CASSEAEKGRSNQPQHF	TGTGCCAGCAGTGAAGCAGAGAAAGGGCGTAGTAATCAGCCCCAGCATTTT
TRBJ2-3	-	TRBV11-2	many	CASSLGFVGDTQYF	TGTGCCAGCAGCTTAGGGTTCGTGGGAGATACGCAGTATTTT
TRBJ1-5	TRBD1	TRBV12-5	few	CASGFGGQGGQPQHF	TGTGCTAGTGGTTTTGGGGGACAGGGGGGACAGCCCCAGCATTTT
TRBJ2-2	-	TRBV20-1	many	CSAFRDTNTGELFF	TGCAGTGCTTTCCGGGACACTAACACCGGGGAGCTGTTTTTT
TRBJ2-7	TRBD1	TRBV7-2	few	CASSQGQVIYEQYF	TGTGCCAGCAGCCAGGGACAGGTGATCTACGAGCAGTACTTC
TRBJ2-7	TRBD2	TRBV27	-	CASSLSWTSGRVPLREQYF	TGTGCCAGCAGTTTATCGTGGACTAGCGGGAGGGTCCCCCTACGGGAGCAGTACTTC
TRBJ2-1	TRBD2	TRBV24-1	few	CATSDRRGGRYEQFF	TGTGCCACCAGTGACCGACGGGGAGGGCGGTATGAGCAGTTCTTC
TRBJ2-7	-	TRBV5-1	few	CASSYQAPTYEQYF	TGCGCCAGCAGCTATCAGGCGCCCACCTACGAGCAGTACTTC
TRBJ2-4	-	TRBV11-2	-	CASSYRGGGSRYKNIQYF	TGTGCCAGCAGTTACCGGGGTGGGGGGAGTCGTTATAAAAACATTCAGTACTTC
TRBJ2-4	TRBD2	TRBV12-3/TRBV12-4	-	CASSFRSSGREWAKNIQYF	TGTGCCAGCAGTTTTAGGTCTAGCGGGAGAGAGTGGGCCAAAAACATTCAGTACTTC
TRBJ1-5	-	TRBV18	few	CASSPPPGPNQPQHF	TGTGCCAGCTCACCACCCCCAGGCCCTAATCAGCCCCAGCATTTT
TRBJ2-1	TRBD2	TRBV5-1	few	CASSLVGSGGRSSYNEQFF	TGCGCCAGCAGCTTGGTTGGGTCCGGCGGGAGATCCTCCTACAATGAGCAGTTCTTC
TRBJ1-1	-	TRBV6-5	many	CASSSPGRLNTEAFF	TGTGCCAGCAGTTCCCCGGGACGCCTGAACACTGAAGCTTTCTTT
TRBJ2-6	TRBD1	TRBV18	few	CASSPQTGEANVLTF	TGTGCCAGCTCACCCCAGACAGGGGAGGCCAACGTCCTGACTTTC
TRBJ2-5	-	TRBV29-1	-	CSAEDRSRQTQYF	TGCAGCGCTGAAGATAGGTCTAGACAGACCCAGTACTTC
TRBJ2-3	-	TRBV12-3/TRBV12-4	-	CASSFPGHGSVNTQYF	TGTGCCAGCAGTTTCCCGGGACACGGAAGTGTGAATACGCAGTATTTT
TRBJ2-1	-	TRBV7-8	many	CASSLVLAAYNEQFF	TGTGCCAGCAGCTTAGTGTTAGCGGCCTACAATGAGCAGTTCTTC
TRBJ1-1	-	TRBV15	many	CATSSEQLNTEAFF	TGTGCCACCAGCAGTGAACAATTGAACACTGAAGCTTTCTTT
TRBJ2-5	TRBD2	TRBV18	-	CASSPLPTSEETQYF	TGTGCCAGCTCACCACTCCCGACTAGCGAGGAGACCCAGTACTTC
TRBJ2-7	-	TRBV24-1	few	CATSLGYEQYF	TGTGCCACCAGTTTAGGTTACGAGCAGTACTTC
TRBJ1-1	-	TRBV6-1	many	CASRSWGGTEAFF	TGTGCCAGCAGATCCTGGGGGGGCACTGAAGCTTTCTTT
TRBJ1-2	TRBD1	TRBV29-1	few	CSGVGQGMCPAAGYTF	TGCAGCGGTGTCGGACAGGGAATGTGTCCCGCGGCTGGCTACACCTTC
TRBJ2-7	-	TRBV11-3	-	CASSLGQDSSYEQYF	TGTGCCAGCAGCTTAGGACAGGACAGCTCCTACGAGCAGTACTTC
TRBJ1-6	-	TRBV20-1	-	CSARDPGSWYNSPLHF	TGCAGTGCTAGAGATCCTGGGTCTTGGTATAATTCACCCCTCCACTTT
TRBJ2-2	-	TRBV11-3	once	CASSLGRLVGGELFF	TGTGCCAGCAGCTTAGGACGACTAGTCGGCGGGGAGCTGTTTTTT
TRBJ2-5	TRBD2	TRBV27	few	CASSRDYMQTQYF	TGTGCCAGCAGCAGGGACTACATGCAGACCCAGTACTTC
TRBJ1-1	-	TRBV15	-	CATSRVFELTEAFF	TGTGCCACCAGCAGAGTCTTCGAACTCACTGAAGCTTTCTTT
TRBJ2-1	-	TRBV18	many	CASSLLDPSYNEQFF	TGTGCCAGCTCTCTTCTAGATCCCTCCTACAATGAGCAGTTCTTC
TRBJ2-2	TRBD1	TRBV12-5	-	CASGRDSYTGELFF	TGTGCTAGTGGCCGGGACAGCTACACCGGGGAGCTGTTTTTT
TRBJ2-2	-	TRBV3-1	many	CASSPLFNTGELFF	TGTGCCAGCAGCCCACTATTCAACACCGGGGAGCTGTTTTTT
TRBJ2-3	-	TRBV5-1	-	CASSLEGWGDTQYF	TGCGCCAGCAGCTTGGAAGGCTGGGGAGATACGCAGTATTTT
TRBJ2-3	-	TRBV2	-	CASSEWQSTDTQYF	TGTGCCAGCAGTGAATGGCAGAGCACAGATACGCAGTATTTT
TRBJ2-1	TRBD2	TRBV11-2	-	CASSLGSGISNEQFF	TGTGCCAGCAGCTTAGGTAGCGGGATAAGTAATGAGCAGTTCTTC
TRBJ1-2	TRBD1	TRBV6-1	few	CASSPTGTGTLNYGYTF	TGTGCCAGCAGTCCAACCGGGACAGGGACCCTTAACTATGGCTACACCTTC
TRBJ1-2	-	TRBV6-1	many	CASSENQYGYTF	TGTGCCAGCAGTGAAAATCAATATGGCTACACCTTC
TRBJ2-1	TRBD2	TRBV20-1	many	CSASSGANNEQFF	TGCAGTGCTTCTAGCGGGGCTAACAATGAGCAGTTCTTC
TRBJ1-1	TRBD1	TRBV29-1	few	CSVELDRGEAFF	TGCAGCGTTGAGCTGGACAGGGGCGAGGCTTTCTTT
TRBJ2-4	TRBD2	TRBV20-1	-	CSARLAGVFAKNIQYF	TGCAGTGCTAGACTAGCGGGAGTTTTTGCCAAAAACATTCAGTACTTC
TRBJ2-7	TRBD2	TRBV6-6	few	CASSYSLTSGSYEQYF	TGTGCCAGCAGTTACAGTTTAACTAGCGGGAGCTACGAGCAGTACTTC
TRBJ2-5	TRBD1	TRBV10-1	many	CASSELGAGGRETQYF	TGCGCCAGCAGTGAGCTTGGGGCAGGGGGCAGGGAGACCCAGTACTTC
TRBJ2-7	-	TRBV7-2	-	CASSFNSGTYEQYF	TGTGCCAGCAGCTTCAATAGCGGCACCTACGAGCAGTACTTC
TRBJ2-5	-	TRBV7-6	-	CASSPRTREETQYF	TGTGCCAGCAGCCCTCGGACCCGCGAAGAGACCCAGTACTTC
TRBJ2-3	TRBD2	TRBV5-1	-	CASSLARTSGRFGTDTQYF	TGCGCCAGCAGCTTGGCCCGGACTAGCGGGAGATTCGGGACAGATACGCAGTATTTT
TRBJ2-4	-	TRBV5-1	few	CASSLELNTFVKNIQYF	TGCGCCAGCAGCTTGGAGTTGAATACGTTTGTCAAAAACATTCAGTACTTC